These 31 T cell receptor beta chains were sequenced from one sample in a study of beta chain features in type 1 diabetes. The whole isolated RNA underwent reverse transcription, so sequencing captured expressed TCRB transcripts. TCRdb keeps only in-frame clones here, not all; method: immunoSEQ multiplex PCR. The sample lists about 930,000 clones, under 20% occurring once. The sample taken for sequencing was naive CD4+ T cells from blood. These receptors were taken from a woman aged 18-29 years in good health.

The table lists this clone with a few counts. V gene TRBV2 combines with J gene TRBJ1-5, with 10 positions matching TRBD1. This CDR3 is 14 amino acids long. The germline V gene has CDR1 SNHLY and CDR2 FYNNEI. V trimming: 3 bases; J trimming: 6 bases; junction bases outside the gene matches: 2. The CDR3 DNA is TGTGCCAGCAGTGAGGGACAGGGGTTTCAGCCCCAGCATTTT. It codes for CASSEGQGFQPQHF.

CDR3 sequence (DNA): TGTGCCAGCAGCTTTGGACTAGCGGGAGTGGTTGAGCAGTTCTTC. It is translated as CASSFGLAGVVEQFF. V is TRBV7-3 and J is TRBJ2-1; 13 nucleotides align to TRBD2. With 3 bases clipped from V and 9 bases from J, the junction kept 5 bases outside the gene matches. CDR1 is SGHTA and CDR2 is FQGTGA in the germline V gene. The CDR3 is 15 residues long.

The sample holds a few counts of this clone. The chain combines TRBV2 with TRBJ2-7, with a weak D call TRBD2 (5 bases). Germline values: CDR1 SNHLY, CDR2 FYNNEI. The V and J ends lost 1 base and 7 bases respectively, with 8 bases between them. The CDR3 is made up of 12 amino acids. The CDR3 DNA reads as TGTGCCAGCAGTGAAGAGAGGGTAGAGCAGTACTTC. Protein product: CASSEERVEQYF.

The sample holds a few counts of this clone. The rearrangement joins TRBV21-1 to TRBJ1-5; TRBD1, the D gene given by the table, was not confirmed from the DNA. TRBV21-1 is given as a pseudogene. The CDR3 totals 13 residues. The CDR3 bases are TGTGCCAGCAGCAAAGGGACACGGCTTGGGGTCCTTTTT. Amino acid sequence: CASSKGTRLGVLF.

The J gene is TRBJ2-3, the V gene TRBV28; 7 bases match TRBD2. Per germline, CDR1 MDHEN and CDR2 SYDVKM. This CDR3 comprises 16 residues. The J segment lost 2 bases and the V segment lost 4 bases, leaving 9 bases of the junction unmatched. The CDR3 reads CASSSKRDPNTDTQYF. CDR3 coding DNA: TGTGCCAGCAGTTCCAAGCGGGACCCCAACACAGATACGCAGTATTTT.

The rearrangement links TRBV6-1 to TRBJ2-5; no firm D call. The CDR3 is 14 residues long. The V and J ends lost 5 bases and 5 bases respectively, with 15 bases between them. Germline V gene lookup returns CDR1 MNHNS and CDR2 SASEGT. CDR3 nucleotides: TGTGCCAGCAGTCATCGTCCTCAACGGGAGACCCAGTACTTC. It translates to CASSHRPQRETQYF.

J is TRBJ2-1 and V is TRBV15; D is unclear. Germline values: CDR1 LNHNV, CDR2 YYDKDF (reference sequence). CDR3 length equals 17 residues. V gave up 1 base and J gave up 0 bases, with 13 bases separating them. The CDR3 DNA is TGTGCCACCAGCAGAGCGGTACAGTCGAGCTCCTACAATGAGCAGTTCTTC. Protein product: CATSRAVQSSSYNEQFF.

This clone was detected only a few times. V and J are TRBV6-1 and TRBJ2-5, with no clear D. V was clipped by 4 bases and J by 0 bases, with 9 bases between them. The germline V gene encodes CDR1 MNHNS and CDR2 SASEGT. The CDR3 spans 14 residues. The CDR3 DNA follows: TGTGCCAGCAGTGGCCACCTGTACCAAGAGACCCAGTACTTC. It encodes CASSGHLYQETQYF.

This rearrangement joins TRBV14 to TRBJ2-7; the D gene is possibly TRBD2 (6 bases). CDR3 length: 15 residues. V was shortened by 1 base and J by 6 bases, with 16 bases between the two germline ends. CDR1 is SGHDN and CDR2 is FVKESK in the germline V gene. The CDR3 nucleotides read TGTGCCAGCAGCCAAGGGCAAACTAGCAGGGCCGAGCAGTACTTC. Its protein product is CASSQGQTSRAEQYF.

This clone was observed once. The chain is built from TRBV6-1 and TRBJ2-3, with no clear D. This CDR3 spans 13 amino acids. V gave up 4 bases and J gave up 5 bases, with 10 bases separating them. CDR1 is MNHNS, CDR2 SASEGT, per germline. CDR3: CASSADPGDTQYF. Here the CDR3 DNA reads TGTGCCAGCAGTGCGGACCCGGGAGATACGCAGTATTTT.

This clone showed up just a few times. The chain uses TRBV10-3 and TRBJ2-7; 7 positions match TRBD1. Germline V lookup: CDR1 ENHRY, CDR2 SYGVKD. Germline trimming cut 3 bases from V and 2 bases from J; bases unmatched to any gene: 7. The CDR3 covers 15 residues. CDR3 residues: CAISDPTGAPYEQYF. As DNA, the CDR3 is TGTGCCATCAGTGACCCTACAGGGGCCCCCTACGAGCAGTACTTC.

For this clone: The identical CDR3 is also encoded by other nucleotide sequences in the sample. The chain carries TRBV5-1 and TRBJ2-7; 11 positions agree with TRBD2. The germline V gene encodes CDR1 SGHRS and CDR2 YFSETQ. The CDR3 length is 15 residues. The V segment lost 1 base and the J segment 0 bases; nucleotides outside the gene matches: 0. The CDR3 nucleotides read TGCGCCAGCAGCTTGACTAGCGGGAGCTCCTACGAGCAGTACTTC. Its translation is CASSLTSGSSYEQYF.

This clone was seen more than once but under ten times. The chain links TRBV21-1 to TRBJ2-2; the table's D gene call, TRBD2, was not cross checked with the DNA. TRBV21-1 represents a pseudogene. This CDR3 spans 17 amino acids. Here the CDR3 reads CASSKNPLTGGAGELFF. In DNA form, the CDR3 reads TGTGCCAGCAGCAAAAATCCCCTAACGGGGGGTGCCGGGGAGCTGTTTTTT.

The gene calls are TRBV9 and TRBJ2-3, with 7 bases matching TRBD2. The CDR3 sequence is 16 residues long. Looked up from germline, CDR1 is SGDLS and CDR2 is YYNGEE. V trimming: 0 bases; J trimming: 4 bases; junction bases outside the gene matches: 8. This chain's CDR3 is CASSVAASGMSDTQYF. CDR3 DNA: TGTGCCAGCAGCGTAGCGGCTAGCGGTATGTCAGATACGCAGTATTTT.

The J gene is TRBJ2-1, the V gene TRBV4-3, with D perhaps matching TRBD1 (5 bases). Trimming shortened V by 4 bases and J by 4 bases, and 26 bases separated the two germline ends. Germline CDR1 is LGHNA and CDR2 is YSLEER. The CDR3 length is 19 residues. The CDR3 region is CASSLQEESTGLLYNEQFF. In DNA, the CDR3 is TGCGCCAGCAGCCTACAAGAAGAGTCAACAGGTCTCCTGTACAATGAGCAGTTCTTC.

This rearrangement joins TRBV7-9 to TRBJ1-4; 9 bases align to TRBD1. The CDR3 runs to 14 residues. Germline CDR1 is SEHNR and CDR2 is FQNEAQ (reference sequence). V lost 10 bases to trimming and J lost 10 bases; unmatched junction nucleotides: 13. CDR3 coding DNA: TGTGCCATCGACTGGGACAGGGCAGAGGGAAAACTGTTTTTT. Amino acids: CAIDWDRAEGKLFF.

This clone was found a few times. The rearrangement joins TRBV7-9 to TRBJ1-4; D call uncertain. This CDR3 region has 14 residues. V shed 4 bases and J shed 4 bases, with 10 bases lying between them. In germline, CDR1 is SEHNR, CDR2 FQNEAQ (reference sequence). For the CDR3, the DNA is TGTGCCAGCAGCTCGGACCCGGGTAATGAAAAACTGTTTTTT. The encoded protein is CASSSDPGNEKLFF.

This clone was seen more than once but under ten times. The chain uses TRBV6-1 and TRBJ2-6, with D unresolved. This CDR3 has 14 residues. CDR1 is MNHNS and CDR2 is SASEGT in the germline V gene. V was clipped by 5 bases and J by 3 bases, with 8 bases between them. The CDR3 region has the DNA TGTGCCAGCAGTCCCTCGATTGGGGCCAACGTCCTGACTTTC. Protein: CASSPSIGANVLTF.

This chain uses TRBV6-5 with TRBJ2-7; D may be TRBD1 or TRBD2 (5 bases each). With 0 bases removed from V and 5 bases from J, the gap between germline ends came to 8 bases. The CDR3 loop spans 13 amino acids. Germline loops: CDR1 MNHEY, CDR2 SVGAGI. The CDR3 sequence: CASSYSRGHEQYF. The CDR3 DNA reads TGTGCCAGCAGTTACTCGAGGGGACACGAGCAGTACTTC.

This clone appeared a few times. This chain uses TRBV28 with TRBJ1-4; D unresolved. Deletions cut 6 bases from V and 4 bases from J, with 9 bases between. The CDR3 is made up of 13 amino acids. The germline V gene encodes CDR1 MDHEN and CDR2 SYDVKM. CDR3 region: CASRGPHNEKLFF. The CDR3 DNA reads TGTGCCAGCAGGGGCCCTCATAATGAAAAACTGTTTTTT. Full variable domain (rest looked up from reference TRBV28 and TRBJ1-4): DVKVTQSSRYLVKRTGEKVFLECVQDMDHENMFWYRQDPGLGLRLIYFSYDVKMKEKGDIPEGYSVSREKKERFSLILESASTNQTSMYLCASRGPHNEKLFFGSGTQLSVL.

V gene TRBV29-1 combines with J gene TRBJ2-3; the D call may be TRBD1 or TRBD2 (5 bases each). The V and J ends lost 5 bases and 2 bases respectively, with 11 bases between them. CDR1 is SQVTM and CDR2 is ANQGSEA in the germline V gene. CDR3 length equals 13 residues. The CDR3 is CSVWDGFTDTQYF. The CDR3 nucleotides read TGCAGCGTTTGGGACGGTTTCACAGATACGCAGTATTTT.

This sequence joins TRBV29-1 and TRBJ2-7; D tentatively reads TRBD1 or TRBD2 (6 bases each). The CDR3 is 16 amino acids. The germline V gene encodes CDR1 SQVTM and CDR2 ANQGSEA. V was trimmed by 7 bases and J by 4 bases, leaving 26 bases between them. CDR3 sequence (DNA): TGCAGCGCTGAGGGAGAGGGGGGCGCAGTAGGGTACGAGCAGTACTTC. Residues: CSAEGEGGAVGYEQYF.

There are a few counts of this clone. This chain joins TRBV6-5 and TRBJ1-5; D gene unclear. The germline V and J ends were trimmed by 1 base and 7 bases, with 5 bases remaining between them. The germline CDR1 and CDR2 sequences are MNHEY and SVGAGI. The CDR3 consists of 12 residues. The CDR3 nucleotides are TGTGCCAGCAGTTACTTCGACCAGCCCCAGCATTTT. Translating gives CASSYFDQPQHF.

This clone was observed a few times. The rearrangement joins TRBV29-1 to TRBJ2-1; no firm D call. Germline V gives CDR1 SQVTM, CDR2 ANQGSEA. CDR3 length: 13 residues. The V end lost 1 base, the J end lost 13 bases, and 17 bases lay between the germline ends. The CDR3 protein is CSVEATAVDFQFF. The CDR3 DNA sequence: TGCAGCGTTGAAGCGACGGCGGTAGACTTTCAGTTCTTC.

This clone was picked up a small number of times. The sample has other DNA sequences that encode this CDR3 too. V gene TRBV6-6 combines with J gene TRBJ2-1; 11 nucleotides match TRBD1. The germline V gene encodes CDR1 MNHNY and CDR2 SVGAGI (reference sequence). V lost 6 bases and J lost 7; bases outside the gene matches: 8. The CDR3 totals 15 residues. CDR3 bases: TGTGCCAGCAGCCCCCCGGGACAGGGGGGGAATGAGCAGTTCTTC. Protein product: CASSPPGQGGNEQFF.

Turning to this clone: In the same sample, other DNA sequences code for this CDR3. The chain recombines TRBV27 with TRBJ2-1; 11 bases align to TRBD2. The CDR3 contains 13 residues. After removal of 11 bases from V and 4 bases from J, the junction contained 4 bases not matched to a gene. Germline-derived CDR1 and CDR2 are MNHEY and SMNVEV (reference sequence). The CDR3 DNA reads as TGTGCCTCCCGGACTAGCGGGTACAATGAGCAGTTCTTC. Encoded protein: CASRTSGYNEQFF.

V usage is TRBV2 and J usage is TRBJ2-7; D remains unclear. The CDR3 contains 14 residues. With 3 bases removed from V and 7 bases from J, the gap between germline ends came to 16 bases. Per germline, CDR1 SNHLY and CDR2 FYNNEI. The CDR3 spells CASSDRRLGYEQYF. CDR3 nucleotides: TGTGCCAGCAGTGATAGGCGGCTCGGTTATGAGCAGTACTTC.

This clone was recorded a few times. This chain joins TRBV7-2 and TRBJ2-1, with a tentative D call TRBD1 (5 bases). CDR3 size: 14 residues. The germline V gene has CDR1 SGHTA and CDR2 FQGNSA. Trimming pared 4 bases from V and 4 bases from J, leaving 11 bases between. CDR3 region: CASSSFGHYNEQFF. For the CDR3, the DNA is TGTGCCAGCAGCTCTTTTGGACATTACAATGAGCAGTTCTTC. Full variable domain (outside the CDR3, taken from reference TRBV7-2 and TRBJ2-1): GAGVSQSPSNKVTEKGKDVELRCDPISGHTALYWYRQSLGQGLEFLIYFQGNSAPDKSGLPSDRFSAERTGGSVSTLTIQRTQQEDSAVYLCASSSFGHYNEQFFGPGTRLTVL.

CDR3 bases: TGTGCCAGCAGCCACCAACGGGGAGATACGCAGTATTTT. Translating gives CASSHQRGDTQYF. The chain has TRBV7-3 and TRBJ2-3, with D tentatively TRBD2 (5 bases). In germline, CDR1 is SGHTA, CDR2 FQGTGA. The V gene lost 5 bases and the J gene lost 5 bases, with 11 bases spanning the gap. The CDR3 is 13 amino acids.

In DNA, the CDR3 is TGTGCCAGTAGTATAGGCCGACTAGGTTCGGGCGAGCAGTACTTC. Its protein product is CASSIGRLGSGEQYF. This rearrangement joins TRBV19 to TRBJ2-7; possibly TRBD2 for D (6 bases). Germline V gene lookup returns CDR1 LNHDA and CDR2 SQIVND (reference sequence). Deletions cut 1 base from V and 6 bases from J, with 16 bases between. This CDR3 contains 15 residues.

Worth noting for this clone: Other DNA sequences in this specimen translate into the identical CDR3. The V gene is TRBV7-3, the J gene TRBJ1-1; D is unclear. Between the trimmed V and J ends, which lost 4 bases and 0 bases, there was a span of 6 bases. CDR3 length equals 13 residues. In germline, CDR1 is SGHTA, CDR2 FQGTGA. The CDR3 sequence is CASSSSMNTEAFF. DNA of the CDR3: TGTGCCAGCAGCTCGTCGATGAACACTGAAGCTTTCTTT.